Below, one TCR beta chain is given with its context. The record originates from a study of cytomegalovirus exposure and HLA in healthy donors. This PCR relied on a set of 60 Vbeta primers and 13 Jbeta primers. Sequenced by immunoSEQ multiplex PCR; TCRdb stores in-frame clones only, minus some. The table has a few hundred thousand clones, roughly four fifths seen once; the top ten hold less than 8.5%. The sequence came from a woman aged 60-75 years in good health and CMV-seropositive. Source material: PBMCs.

The CDR3 DNA sequence: TGCGCCAGCACCACAAATCACGTAGCGGGTACCTCCTACGAGCAGTACTTC. Its translation: CASTTNHVAGTSYEQYF. The gene calls are TRBV4-1 and TRBJ2-7; 7 bases map to TRBD2. With V trimmed by 7 bases and J by 0 bases, 15 bases remained unmatched. The germline V gene has CDR1 MGHRA and CDR2 YSYEKL. CDR3 size: 17 residues.